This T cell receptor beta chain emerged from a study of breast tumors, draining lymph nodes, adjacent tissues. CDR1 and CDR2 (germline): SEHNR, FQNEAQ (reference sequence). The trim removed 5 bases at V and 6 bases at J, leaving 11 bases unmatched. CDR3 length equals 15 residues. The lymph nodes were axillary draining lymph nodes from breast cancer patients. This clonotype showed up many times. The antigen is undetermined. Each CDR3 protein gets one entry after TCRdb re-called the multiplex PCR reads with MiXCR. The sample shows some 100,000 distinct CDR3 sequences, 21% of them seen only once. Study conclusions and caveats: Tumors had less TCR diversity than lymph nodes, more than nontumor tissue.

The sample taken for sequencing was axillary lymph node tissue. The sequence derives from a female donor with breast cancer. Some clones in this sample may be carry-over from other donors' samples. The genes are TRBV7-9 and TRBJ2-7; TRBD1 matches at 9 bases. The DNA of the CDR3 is TGTGCCAGCAGCCCGCTAACCGGGACAGGGCCCGAGCAGTACTTC. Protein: CASSPLTGTGPEQYF.